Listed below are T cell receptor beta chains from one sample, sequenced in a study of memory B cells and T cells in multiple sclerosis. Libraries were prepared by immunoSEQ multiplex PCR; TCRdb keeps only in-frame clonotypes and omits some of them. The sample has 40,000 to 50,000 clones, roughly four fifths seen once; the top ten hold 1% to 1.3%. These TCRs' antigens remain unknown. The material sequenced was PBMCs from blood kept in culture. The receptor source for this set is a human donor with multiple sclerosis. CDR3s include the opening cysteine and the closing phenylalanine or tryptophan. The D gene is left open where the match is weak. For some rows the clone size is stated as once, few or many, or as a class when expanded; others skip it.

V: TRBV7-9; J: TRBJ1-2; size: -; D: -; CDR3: CASSPTRADLSYGYTF; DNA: TGTGCCAGCAGCCCTACCCGGGCAGACCTGAGCTATGGCTACACCTTC
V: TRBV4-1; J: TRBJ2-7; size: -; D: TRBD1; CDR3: CASSQTRRQGYEQYF; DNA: TGCGCCAGCAGCCAAACTCGACGACAGGGGTACGAGCAGTACTTC
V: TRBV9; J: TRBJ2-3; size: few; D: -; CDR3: CASSPALLTDTQYF; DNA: TGTGCCAGCAGCCCGGCGTTGCTAACAGATACGCAGTATTTT
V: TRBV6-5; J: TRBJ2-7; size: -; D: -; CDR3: CASSRQHSYEQYF; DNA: TGTGCCAGCAGTAGACAGCACTCCTACGAGCAGTACTTC
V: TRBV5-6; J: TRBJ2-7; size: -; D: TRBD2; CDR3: CASSLVLAGAYEQYF; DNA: TGTGCCAGCAGCTTGGTACTAGCGGGGGCCTACGAGCAGTACTTC
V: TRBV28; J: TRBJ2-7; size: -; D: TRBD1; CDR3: CASSRTGERWSYEQYF; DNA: TGTGCCAGCAGCAGAACAGGGGAAAGGTGGTCCTACGAGCAGTACTTC
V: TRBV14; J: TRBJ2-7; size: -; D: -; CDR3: CASSQETVYEQYF; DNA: TGTGCCAGCAGCCAAGAAACAGTCTACGAGCAGTACTTC
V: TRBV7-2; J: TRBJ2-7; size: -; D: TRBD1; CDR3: CASSVGQGTYEQYF; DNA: TGTGCCAGCAGTGTGGGACAGGGCACCTACGAGCAGTACTTC
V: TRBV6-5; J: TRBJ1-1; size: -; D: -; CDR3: CASSYSPGVRTEAFF; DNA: TGTGCCAGCAGTTACTCTCCGGGGGTGAGGACTGAAGCTTTCTTT
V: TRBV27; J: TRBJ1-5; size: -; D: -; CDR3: CASSFTRGQPQHF; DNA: TGTGCCAGCAGTTTTACAAGGGGTCAGCCCCAGCATTTT
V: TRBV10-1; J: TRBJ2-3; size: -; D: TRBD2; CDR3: CASSEGRTSGGTDTQYF; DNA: TGCGCCAGCAGTGAGGGAAGGACTAGCGGGGGAACAGATACGCAGTATTTT
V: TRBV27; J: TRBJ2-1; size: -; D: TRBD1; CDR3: CASSIRTGRSYNEQFF; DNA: TGTGCCAGCAGTATCCGGACAGGGAGATCCTACAATGAGCAGTTCTTC
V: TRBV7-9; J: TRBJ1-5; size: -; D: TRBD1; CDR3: CASSQGVSNQPQHF; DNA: TGTGCCAGCTCCCAGGGGGTTAGCAATCAGCCCCAGCATTTT
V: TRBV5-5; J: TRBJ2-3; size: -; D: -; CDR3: CASSLEAGYSDTQYF; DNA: TGTGCCAGCAGCTTGGAGGCAGGTTACTCAGATACGCAGTATTTT
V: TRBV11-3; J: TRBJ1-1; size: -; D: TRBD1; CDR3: CASSYRAADREAFF; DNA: TGTGCCAGCAGCTACAGGGCCGCAGACAGGGAGGCTTTCTTT
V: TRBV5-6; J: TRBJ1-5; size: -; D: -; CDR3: CASSFGGAYSNQPQHF; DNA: TGTGCCAGCAGCTTCGGGGGCGCCTATAGCAATCAGCCCCAGCATTTT
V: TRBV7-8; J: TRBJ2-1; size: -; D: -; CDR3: CASSLSQWGSYNEQFF; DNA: TGTGCCAGCAGCTTATCCCAGTGGGGGTCCTACAATGAGCAGTTCTTC
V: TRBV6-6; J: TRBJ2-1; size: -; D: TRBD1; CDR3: CASSRDSSLSYNEQFF; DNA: TGTGCCAGCAGTCGGGACAGCAGTCTTTCCTACAATGAGCAGTTCTTC
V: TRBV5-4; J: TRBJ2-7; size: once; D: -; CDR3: CASSFSQGYEQYF; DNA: TGTGCCAGCAGCTTCTCCCAAGGCTACGAGCAGTACTTC
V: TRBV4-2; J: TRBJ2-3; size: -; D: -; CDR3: CASSPSPTTDTQYF; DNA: TGTGCCAGCAGCCCCTCCCCCACTACAGATACGCAGTATTTT
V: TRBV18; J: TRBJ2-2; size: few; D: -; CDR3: CASSPGNGELFF; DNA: TGTGCCAGCTCACCAGGCAACGGGGAGCTGTTTTTT
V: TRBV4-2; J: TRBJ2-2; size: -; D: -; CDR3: CASSQVGRTNTGELFF; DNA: TGTGCCAGCAGCCAAGTCGGTCGGACGAACACCGGGGAGCTGTTTTTT
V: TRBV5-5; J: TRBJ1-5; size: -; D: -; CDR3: CASSLDGGPSNQPQHF; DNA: TGTGCCAGCAGCTTAGACGGGGGGCCCAGCAATCAGCCCCAGCATTTT
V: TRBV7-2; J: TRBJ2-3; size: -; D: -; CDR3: CASSSRVTDTQYF; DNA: TGTGCCAGCAGCTCTAGGGTCACAGATACGCAGTATTTT
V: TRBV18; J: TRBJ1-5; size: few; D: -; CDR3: CASSPPGDQPQHF; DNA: TGTGCCAGCTCACCACCCGGCGATCAGCCCCAGCATTTT
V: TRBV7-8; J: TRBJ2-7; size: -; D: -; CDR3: CASSPDLSYEQYF; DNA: TGTGCCAGCAGCCCCGACCTCTCCTACGAGCAGTACTTC
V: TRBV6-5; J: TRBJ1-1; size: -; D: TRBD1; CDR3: CASSKLNRGGTEAFF; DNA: TGTGCCAGCAGTAAACTTAACAGGGGGGGCACTGAAGCTTTCTTT
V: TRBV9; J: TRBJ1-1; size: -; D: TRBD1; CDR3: CASSVEGQGAEAFF; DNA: TGTGCCAGCAGCGTTGAAGGACAGGGGGCTGAAGCTTTCTTT
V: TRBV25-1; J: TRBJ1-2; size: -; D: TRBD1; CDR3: CASSVQGQAGGYTF; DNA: TGTGCCAGCAGCGTCCAGGGACAGGCGGGTGGCTACACCTTC
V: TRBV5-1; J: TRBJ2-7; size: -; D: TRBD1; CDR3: CASKGFGTGAYEQYF; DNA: TGCGCCAGCAAGGGGTTCGGGACAGGGGCCTACGAGCAGTACTTC
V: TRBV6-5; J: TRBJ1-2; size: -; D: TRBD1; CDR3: CASSYTGQGAAYTF; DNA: TGTGCCAGCAGTTACACGGGACAGGGGGCCGCTTACACCTTC
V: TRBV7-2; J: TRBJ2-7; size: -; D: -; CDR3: CASSLASGQTYEQYF; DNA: TGTGCCAGCAGCTTAGCCTCCGGACAGACCTACGAGCAGTACTTC
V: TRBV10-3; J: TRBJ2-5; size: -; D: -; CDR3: CAISDGVGETQYF; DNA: TGTGCCATCAGTGATGGGGTAGGAGAGACCCAGTACTTC
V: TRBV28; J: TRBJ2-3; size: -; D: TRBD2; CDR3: CASFGGYTDTQYF; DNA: TGTGCCAGCTTCGGGGGGTACACAGATACGCAGTATTTT
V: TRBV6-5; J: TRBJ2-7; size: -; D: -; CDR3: CASSYLGGPYEQYF; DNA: TGTGCCAGCAGTTACTTGGGGGGCCCCTACGAGCAGTACTTC